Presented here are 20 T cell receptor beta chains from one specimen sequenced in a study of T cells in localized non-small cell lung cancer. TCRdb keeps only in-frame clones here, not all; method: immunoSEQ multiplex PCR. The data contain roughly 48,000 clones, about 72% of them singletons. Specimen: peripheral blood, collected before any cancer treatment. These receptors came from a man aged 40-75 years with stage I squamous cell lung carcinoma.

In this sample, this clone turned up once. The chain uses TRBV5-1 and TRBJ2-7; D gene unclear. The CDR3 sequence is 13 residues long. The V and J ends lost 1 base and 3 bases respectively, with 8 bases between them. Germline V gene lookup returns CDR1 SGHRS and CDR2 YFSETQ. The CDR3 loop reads CASSLTAGYEQYF. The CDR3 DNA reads TGCGCCAGCAGCTTGACGGCCGGCTACGAGCAGTACTTC. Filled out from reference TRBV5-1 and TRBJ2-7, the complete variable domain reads KAGVTQTPRYLIKTRGQQVTLSCSPISGHRSVSWYQQTPGQGLQFLFEYFSETQRNKGNFPGRFSGRQFSNSRSEMNVSTLELGDSALYLCASSLTAGYEQYFGPGTRLTVT.

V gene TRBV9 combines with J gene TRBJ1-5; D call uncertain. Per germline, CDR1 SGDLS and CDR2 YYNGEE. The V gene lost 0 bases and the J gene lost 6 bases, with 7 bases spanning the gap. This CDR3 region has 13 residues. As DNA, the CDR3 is TGTGCCAGCAGCGTAGCTTTTGGTCAGCCCCAGCATTTT. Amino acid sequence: CASSVAFGQPQHF.

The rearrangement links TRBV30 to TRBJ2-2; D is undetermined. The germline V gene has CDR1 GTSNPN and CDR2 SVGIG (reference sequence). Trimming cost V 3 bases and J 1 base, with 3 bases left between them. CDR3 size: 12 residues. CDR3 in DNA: TGTGCCTGGAGACAGAACACCGGGGAGCTGTTTTTT. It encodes CAWRQNTGELFF.

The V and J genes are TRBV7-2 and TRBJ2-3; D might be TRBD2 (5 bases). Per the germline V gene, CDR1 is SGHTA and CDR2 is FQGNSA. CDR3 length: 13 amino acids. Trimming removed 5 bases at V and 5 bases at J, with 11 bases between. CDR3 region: CASSRNAGDTQYF. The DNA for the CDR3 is TGTGCCAGCAGCCGAAACGCGGGAGATACGCAGTATTTT.

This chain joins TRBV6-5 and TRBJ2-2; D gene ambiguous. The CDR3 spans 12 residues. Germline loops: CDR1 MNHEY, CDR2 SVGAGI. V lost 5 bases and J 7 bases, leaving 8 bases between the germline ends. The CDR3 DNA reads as TGTGCCAGCAGTCGAGCCATCGGGGAGCTGTTTTTT. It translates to CASSRAIGELFF.

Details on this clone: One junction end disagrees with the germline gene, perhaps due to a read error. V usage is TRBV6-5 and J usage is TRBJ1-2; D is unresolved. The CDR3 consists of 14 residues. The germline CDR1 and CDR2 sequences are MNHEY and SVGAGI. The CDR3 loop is CASLPGDKLWLFSF. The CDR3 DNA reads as TGTGCCAGCTTGCCCGGGGATAAACTATGGCTTTTCTCCTTC.

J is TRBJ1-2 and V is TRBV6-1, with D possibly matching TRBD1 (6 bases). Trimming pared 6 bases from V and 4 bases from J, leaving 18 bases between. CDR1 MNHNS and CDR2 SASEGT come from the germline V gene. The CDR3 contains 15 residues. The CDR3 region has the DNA TGTGCCAGCAGCACGGCGGGGGCCTTAACCTATGGCTACACCTTC. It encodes CASSTAGALTYGYTF.

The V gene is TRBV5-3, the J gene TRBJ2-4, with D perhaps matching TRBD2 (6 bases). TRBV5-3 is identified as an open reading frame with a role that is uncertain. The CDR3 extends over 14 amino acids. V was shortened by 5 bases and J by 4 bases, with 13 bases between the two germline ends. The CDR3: CARSYPGEKNIQYF. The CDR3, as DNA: TGTGCCAGAAGTTATCCGGGGGAAAAAAACATTCAGTACTTC.

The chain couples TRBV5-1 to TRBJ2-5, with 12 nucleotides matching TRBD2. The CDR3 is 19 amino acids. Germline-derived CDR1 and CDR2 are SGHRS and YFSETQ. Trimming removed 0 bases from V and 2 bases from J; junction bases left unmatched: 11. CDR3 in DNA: TGCGCCAGCAGCTTGGATGCGACTAGCGGGGGTAGGCCGCAAGAGACCCAGTACTTC. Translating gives CASSLDATSGGRPQETQYF.

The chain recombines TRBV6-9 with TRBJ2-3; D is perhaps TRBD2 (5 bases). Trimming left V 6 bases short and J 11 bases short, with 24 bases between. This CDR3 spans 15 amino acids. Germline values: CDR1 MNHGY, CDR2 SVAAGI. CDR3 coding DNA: TGTGCCAGCAGCCCCTCGCCGGAGGATGGCGGGTTGCAGTATTTT. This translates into CASSPSPEDGGLQYF.

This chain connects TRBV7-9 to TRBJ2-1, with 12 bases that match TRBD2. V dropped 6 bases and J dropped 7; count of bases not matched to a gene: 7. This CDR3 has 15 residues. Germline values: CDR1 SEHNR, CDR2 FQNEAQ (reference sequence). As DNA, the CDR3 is TGTGCCAGCAGTAACCTAGCGGGGGGGACAAATGAGCAGTTCTTC. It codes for CASSNLAGGTNEQFF.

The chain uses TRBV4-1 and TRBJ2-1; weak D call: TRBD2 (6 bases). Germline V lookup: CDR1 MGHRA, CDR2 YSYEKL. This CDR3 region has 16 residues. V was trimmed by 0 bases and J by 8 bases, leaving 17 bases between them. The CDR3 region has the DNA TGCGCCAGCAGCCAAGAAAGTCGGGGGTTCGGTCATGAGCAGTTCTTC. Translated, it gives CASSQESRGFGHEQFF.

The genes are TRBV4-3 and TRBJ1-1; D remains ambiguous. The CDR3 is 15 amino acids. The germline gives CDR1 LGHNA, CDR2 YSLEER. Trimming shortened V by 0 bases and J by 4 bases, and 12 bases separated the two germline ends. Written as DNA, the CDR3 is TGCGCCAGCAGCCAAGAGCTCAGTAGGAGCACTGAAGCTTTCTTT. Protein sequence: CASSQELSRSTEAFF.

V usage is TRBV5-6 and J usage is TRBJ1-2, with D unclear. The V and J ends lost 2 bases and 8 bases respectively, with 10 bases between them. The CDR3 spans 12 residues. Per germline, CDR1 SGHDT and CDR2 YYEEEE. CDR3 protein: CASSFSGRGYTF. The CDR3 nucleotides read TGTGCCAGCAGCTTCTCCGGGAGAGGCTACACCTTC.

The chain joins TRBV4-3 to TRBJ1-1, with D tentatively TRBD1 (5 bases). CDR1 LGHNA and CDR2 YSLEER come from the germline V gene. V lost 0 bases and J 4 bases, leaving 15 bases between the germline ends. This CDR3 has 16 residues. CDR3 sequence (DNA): TGCGCCAGCAGCCAAGAGGGGACGGTTAGGGGCACTGAAGCTTTCTTT. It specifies CASSQEGTVRGTEAFF.

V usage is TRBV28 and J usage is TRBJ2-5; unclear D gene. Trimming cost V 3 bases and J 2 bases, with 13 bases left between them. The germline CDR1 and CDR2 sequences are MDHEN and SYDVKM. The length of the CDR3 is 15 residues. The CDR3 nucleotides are TGTGCCAGCAGTTTTTTATTCACAGAGCAAGAGACCCAGTACTTC. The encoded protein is CASSFLFTEQETQYF.

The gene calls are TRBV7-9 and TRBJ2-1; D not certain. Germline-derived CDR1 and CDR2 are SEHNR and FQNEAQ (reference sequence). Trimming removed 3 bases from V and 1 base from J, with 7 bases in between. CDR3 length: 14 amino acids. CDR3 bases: TGTGCCAGCAGCTTGGGCGCGTCCTACAATGAGCAGTTCTTC. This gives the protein CASSLGASYNEQFF.

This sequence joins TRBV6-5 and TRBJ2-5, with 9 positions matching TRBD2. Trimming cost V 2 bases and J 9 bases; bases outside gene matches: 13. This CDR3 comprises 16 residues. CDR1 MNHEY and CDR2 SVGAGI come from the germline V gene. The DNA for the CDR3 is TGTGCCAGCAGTTACGCGGGGGGGGCCCCGCGGGGGGCCCAGTACTTC. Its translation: CASSYAGGAPRGAQYF.

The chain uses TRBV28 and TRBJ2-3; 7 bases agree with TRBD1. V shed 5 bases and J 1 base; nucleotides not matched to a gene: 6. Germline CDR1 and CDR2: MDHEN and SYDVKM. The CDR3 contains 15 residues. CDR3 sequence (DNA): TGTGCCAGCAGTGATACAGGGGATGGCACAGATACGCAGTATTTT. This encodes CASSDTGDGTDTQYF.

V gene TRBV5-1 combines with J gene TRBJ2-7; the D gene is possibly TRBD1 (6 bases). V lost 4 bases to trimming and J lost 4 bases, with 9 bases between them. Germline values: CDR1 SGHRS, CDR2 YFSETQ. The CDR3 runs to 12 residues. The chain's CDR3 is CASSPGVYEQYF. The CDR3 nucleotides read TGCGCCAGCAGCCCAGGGGTTTACGAGCAGTACTTC.